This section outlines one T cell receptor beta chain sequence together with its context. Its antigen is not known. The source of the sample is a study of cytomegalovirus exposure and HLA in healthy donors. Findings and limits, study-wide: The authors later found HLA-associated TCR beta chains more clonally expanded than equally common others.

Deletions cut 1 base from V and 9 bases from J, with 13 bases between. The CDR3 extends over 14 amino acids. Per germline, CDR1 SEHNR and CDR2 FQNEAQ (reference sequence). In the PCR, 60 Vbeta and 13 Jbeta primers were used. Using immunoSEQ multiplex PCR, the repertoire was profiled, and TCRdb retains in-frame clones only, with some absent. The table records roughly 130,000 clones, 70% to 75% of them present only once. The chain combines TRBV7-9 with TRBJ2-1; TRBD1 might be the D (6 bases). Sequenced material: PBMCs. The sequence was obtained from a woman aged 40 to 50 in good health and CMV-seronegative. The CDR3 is CASSLEGEIGEQFF. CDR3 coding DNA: TGTGCCAGCAGCTTAGAGGGGGAAATAGGTGAGCAGTTCTTC.